The TCR beta chain described here comes from a study of blood T cell repertoires in COVID-19. The CDR3 spans 16 residues. Trimming cost V 4 bases and J 5 bases; bases outside gene matches: 10. The germline CDR1 and CDR2 sequences are SGHRS and YFSETQ. This clone showed up just once. Under the authors' procedure: Reference gene primer amplification gave nucleated cell count estimates. This table comes from immunoSEQ multiplex PCR, and its TCRdb copy is limited to in-frame clones, with some not included. V, J and clone size are taken as reported in that table, and D and trimming were inferred from the DNA itself. The repertoire holds 400,000 to 550,000 clones, approximately 90% seen once, with approximately 4.5% in the top ten.

Material: peripheral blood. The TCR sequence derives from a woman aged 25 to 39 with acute or convalescent COVID-19. V usage is TRBV5-1 and J usage is TRBJ2-5; 11 bases line up with TRBD1. The CDR3 region is CASSIGTGGEEETQYF. In nucleotides, the CDR3 is TGCGCCAGCAGCATCGGGACAGGGGGGGAGGAGGAGACCCAGTACTTC. Supplemented by reference TRBV5-1 and TRBJ2-5, the full variable domain reads KAGVTQTPRYLIKTRGQQVTLSCSPISGHRSVSWYQQTPGQGLQFLFEYFSETQRNKGNFPGRFSGRQFSNSRSEMNVSTLELGDSALYLCASSIGTGGEEETQYFGPGTRLLVL.